Listed here are 19 T cell receptor beta chains from one sample, sequenced in a study of cytomegalovirus exposure and HLA in healthy donors. Researchers ran the PCR with 60 Vbeta and 13 Jbeta primers. Only in-frame clones appear in the TCRdb table, and some are missing; sequencing was by immunoSEQ multiplex PCR. The sample includes 150,000 to 200,000 clones, approximately 81% of them seen just once. Material for sequencing was PBMCs. These receptors were obtained from a young man in good health and CMV-seropositive.

The chain carries TRBV6-4 and TRBJ1-2; D is ambiguous. In germline, CDR1 is MRHNA, CDR2 SNTAGT. Trimming removed 4 bases from V and 3 bases from J, with 15 bases in between. The CDR3 is 15 amino acids. The CDR3 spells CASSVGPTGDYGYTF. CDR3 in DNA: TGTGCCAGCAGTGTTGGGCCCACCGGGGACTATGGCTACACCTTC.

The rearrangement uses TRBV4-2 and TRBJ2-5; D is perhaps TRBD2 (6 bases). V lost 4 bases and J 4 bases, leaving 13 bases between the germline ends. Germline assignment: CDR1 LGHNA and CDR2 YNFKEQ. This CDR3 is 14 amino acids long. CDR3 region: CASSPGRGGETQYF. In nucleotides, the CDR3 is TGTGCCAGCAGCCCTGGCCGGGGAGGAGAGACCCAGTACTTC.

The genes are TRBV18 and TRBJ2-7, with a tentative D call TRBD1 (6 bases). The V gene's germline CDR1 is KGHSH and CDR2 LQKENI. The CDR3 contains 15 residues. Trimming stripped 3 bases from V and 3 bases from J, with 15 bases between. The CDR3 bases are TGTGCCAGCTCACCCTCAGAACAGGGCAACTACGAGCAGTACTTC. Protein sequence: CASSPSEQGNYEQYF.

This chain connects TRBV18 to TRBJ1-4; 10 bases map to TRBD1. Germline loops: CDR1 KGHSH, CDR2 LQKENI. The CDR3 spans 16 residues. The V gene end was trimmed by 3 bases and the J gene end by 3 bases; junction bases not matched to a gene: 4. The CDR3 region has the DNA TGTGCCAGCTCACCGGACAGGGGGGTACCTAATGAAAAACTGTTTTTT. Translated: CASSPDRGVPNEKLFF.

The count of this clone is one. The rearrangement uses TRBV7-6 and TRBJ1-5, with a tentative D call TRBD1 (6 bases). The CDR3 spans 15 residues. Germline CDR1 SGHVS, CDR2 FNYEAQ. V was clipped by 1 base and J by 4 bases, with 11 bases between them. CDR3: CASSLESGTNQPQHF. CDR3 sequence (DNA): TGTGCCAGCAGCTTAGAGTCAGGGACAAATCAGCCCCAGCATTTT.

The chain joins TRBV4-2 to TRBJ1-3; 11 bases fit TRBD1. Trimming removed 1 base from V and 2 bases from J; junction bases left unmatched: 7. CDR3 size: 18 residues. Germline loops: CDR1 LGHNA, CDR2 YNFKEQ. CDR3 loop: CASSQVAGTGGTGNTIYF. In DNA form, the CDR3 reads TGTGCCAGCAGCCAAGTAGCCGGGACAGGGGGGACTGGAAACACCATATATTTT.

The chain uses TRBV6-5 and TRBJ2-3; TRBD2 agrees at 8 bases. The germline gives CDR1 MNHEY, CDR2 SVGAGI. There are 16 residues in the CDR3. V lost 0 bases and J lost 4; bases outside the gene matches: 6. CDR3 sequence (DNA): TGTGCCAGCAGTTACTCTTCGGGGGGGATTGCAGATACGCAGTATTTT. Translated: CASSYSSGGIADTQYF.

J is TRBJ1-2 and V is TRBV7-2, with D possibly being TRBD1 (5 bases). CDR1 is SGHTA and CDR2 is FQGNSA in the germline V gene. The V end lost 1 base, the J end lost 5 bases, and 14 bases lay between the germline ends. This CDR3 has 15 residues. The CDR3 loop is CASSLEGPPHYGYTF. The CDR3 DNA reads TGTGCCAGCAGCTTAGAGGGGCCGCCTCATTATGGCTACACCTTC.

This chain uses TRBV5-6 with TRBJ2-7; no firm D call. Germline CDR1 SGHDT, CDR2 YYEEEE. This CDR3 region has 13 residues. V lost 1 base, J lost 9 bases, and 14 bases lay in between. The CDR3 DNA reads TGTGCCAGCAGCTTGTCATCTGAACTGCGGCAGTACTTC. Translated, it gives CASSLSSELRQYF.

The chain couples TRBV15 to TRBJ1-1, with D possibly TRBD1 on 6 matching bases. CDR1 is LNHNV, CDR2 YYDKDF, per germline (reference sequence). There are 12 residues in the CDR3. V was pared by 5 bases and J by 3 bases, with 7 bases between. CDR3 coding DNA: TGTGCCACCAGCGGGGGCCACACTGAAGCTTTCTTT. This encodes CATSGGHTEAFF.

The chain carries TRBV10-3 and TRBJ1-2; 9 positions match TRBD1. Unmatched junction bases numbered 7, after V lost 3 bases and J lost 5 bases. The CDR3 is 15 amino acids. Germline CDR1 reads ENHRY; CDR2 reads SYGVKD. For the CDR3, the DNA is TGTGCCATCAGTGACCCGACAGGGGGTTGGTATGGCTACACCTTC. It yields the protein CAISDPTGGWYGYTF.

This clone was counted a single time. This chain uses TRBV5-4 with TRBJ2-3; 16 bases are shared with TRBD2. V lost 5 bases to trimming and J lost 1 base; unmatched junction nucleotides: 7. Germline V CDR1 and CDR2: SGHNT, YYREEE (reference sequence). The CDR3 runs 18 residues. The CDR3 coding sequence is TGTGCCAGCAGGCCGGGACTAGCGGGGGGGCAAGGCACAGATACGCAGTATTTT. It codes for CASRPGLAGGQGTDTQYF.

The V gene is TRBV6-7, the J gene TRBJ1-5; TRBD1 matches at 7 bases. TRBV6-7 is an open reading frame, and its role is uncertain. Germline trimming cut 6 bases from V and 2 bases from J; bases unmatched to any gene: 7. This CDR3 is built from 15 residues. The CDR3 coding sequence is TGTGCCAGCAGGCGACAGGGAAACGGCAATCAGCCCCAGCATTTT. This translates into CASRRQGNGNQPQHF.

This chain links TRBV11-2 with TRBJ2-1; TRBD2 matches at 8 bases. Looked up from germline, CDR1 is SGHAT and CDR2 is FQNNGV. V shed 8 bases and J 8 bases; nucleotides not matched to a gene: 11. There are 14 residues in the CDR3. The CDR3 nucleotides are TGTGCCAGCCACGGGAGGGCTACAATGGATGAGCAGTTCTTC. It yields the protein CASHGRATMDEQFF.

The rearrangement links TRBV6-5 to TRBJ1-6, with 9 nucleotides matching TRBD1. V was clipped by 5 bases and J by 9 bases; unmatched bases: 5. In germline, CDR1 is MNHEY, CDR2 SVGAGI. This CDR3 comprises 14 residues. The DNA for the CDR3 is TGTGCCAGCAGTGGGGGGACAGGGAGTTCACCCCTCCACTTT. The encoded protein is CASSGGTGSSPLHF.

The chain uses TRBV7-2 and TRBJ2-7; a weak D match, TRBD1 (5 bases). Germline V lookup: CDR1 SGHTA, CDR2 FQGNSA. The CDR3 has 15 residues. Trimming pared 2 bases from V and 4 bases from J, leaving 15 bases between. The CDR3 loop reads CASSLMQGSIYEQYF. The CDR3 DNA reads TGTGCCAGCAGCTTAATGCAGGGAAGTATTTACGAGCAGTACTTC.

The V call is TRBV9, the J call TRBJ1-2, with 8 bases aligning to TRBD1. CDR1 SGDLS and CDR2 YYNGEE come from the germline V gene. V shed 0 bases, J shed 1 base, and the junction held 2 bases outside the gene matches. CDR3 length: 15 residues. As DNA, the CDR3 is TGTGCCAGCAGCGTAGGACAGGGGTATAACTATGGCTACACCTTC. Amino acid sequence: CASSVGQGYNYGYTF.

The chain is built from TRBV6-5 and TRBJ1-1; perhaps TRBD1 as D (5 bases). CDR1 and CDR2 from the germline V gene are MNHEY and SVGAGI. The CDR3 runs 14 residues. With 5 bases removed from V and 2 bases from J, the gap between germline ends came to 12 bases. Written as DNA, the CDR3 is TGTGCCAGCAGTCCCCTTGACAGAAACACTGAAGCTTTCTTT. Its translation: CASSPLDRNTEAFF.

The chain employs TRBV27 and TRBJ1-1, with D maybe TRBD1 (6 bases). The V end lost 6 bases, the J end lost 2 bases, and 13 bases lay between the germline ends. The length of the CDR3 is 14 residues. The germline CDR1 and CDR2 sequences are MNHEY and SMNVEV (reference sequence). CDR3 protein: CASRGRGGNTEAFF. CDR3 nucleotides: TGTGCCAGCAGGGGAAGGGGGGGAAACACTGAAGCTTTCTTT.